The following is a T cell receptor beta chain sequence with its context. What antigen it recognizes has not been identified. Qualities for individual bases were not recorded, and no much larger clone is one base off. This sample includes further DNA sequences coding for the same CDR3. The data belong to a study of shared clonotypes between healthy human individuals (dated by TCRdb to the early 2020s). As for the study more broadly: The cohort included three men and two women between 18 and 49 years of age. To increase sequencing depth and limit assay-specific biases, TCR repertoire library preparation and sequencing were carried out by different laboratories using diverse techniques. Blood TCR repertoires of roughly five healthy adults were deeply sequenced to estimate repertoire size and the extent of clonotype sharing between individuals. Each donor's leukapheresis produced roughly between roughly 0.85 and 9.5 billion PBMCs.

The CDR3 contains 14 residues, cysteine and phenylalanine counted. Of all the DNA, just the CDR3 is kept, 42 bases in frame from base 1. V is pared back by 6 bases and J by 5 bases, with 17 bases lying between the germline termini. The germline V gene supplies CDR1 MDHEN and CDR2 SYDVKM. TCR CDR3 regions were amplified from genomic DNA by multiplex PCR using the deep immunoSEQ assay. Genomic DNA extracted from each cell subset was distributed evenly over all wells of several immunoSEQ 96-well plates, and each plate served as one replicate. For unsorted PBMC, roughly 300 ng of genomic DNA, equivalent to approximately 30,000 T cell genomes, went into each replicate PCR. Ten immunoSEQ deep assay plates were used to sequence the unsorted PBMC genomic DNA. Purified libraries were measured with a Qubit 3.0 fluorometer, size-checked on a Bioanalyzer 2100, and measured again with the KAPA Library Quantification kit. Every immunoSEQ 96-well plate was sequenced on a separate single-read 150-cycle Illumina NextSeq 550 flow cell. Processing in the source paper ran as follows. Because only junctional sequences without quality scores were contained in the immunoSEQ output, filtering matching that applied to full-length reads could not be performed. Sequences were annotated with PyIR, a Python wrapper for IgBLAST v1.9, and V/J genes and CDR3 were assigned using IMGT germline references. Reads were filtered out if the reads had weak V/J assignments (E-value above 1e-6), no CDR3, stop codons, out-of-frame junctions, or ambiguous translated residues. V3J clonotypes were defined as sequences sharing an identical inferred V gene, J gene, and CDR3 amino acid sequence. The percentage overlap between two repertoires was calculated by dividing the number of shared unique clonotypes by the size of the smaller repertoire. RTK rarefaction, the Chao1 estimator, and Recon v2.1 estimates of unobserved clonotypes were used to assess repertoire richness. Not all clones reach the TCRdb copy of this immuneACCESS table, which keeps in-frame sequences only. Checked studies attribute under half of the gap to unresolved V genes and leave the rest unexplained. V, J and clone size are taken as reported in that table, and D and trimming were inferred from the DNA itself. The sample yields about 480,000 clones; nearly 80% were counted once. The top ten hold approximately 13% of the sample.

The paper's findings and limits, for the study overall: Sampling was limited to blood, and TCR repertoires in tissue likely differ from TCR repertoires in blood. Because the study included only a small number of donors, the genetic and exposure-history diversity represented was limited. Pairwise subsampling indicated that sequencing depth was expected to affect the degree of clonotype sharing among donors.

Donors were healthy HIV-negative adults with no recently reported acute infections or vaccinations. Every donor was a Caucasian adult living in Nashville, Tennessee, USA. For unsorted samples, 90 million to 95 million PBMCs were counted, and genomic DNA was extracted using the QIAamp DNA Blood Mini kit. After blood collection by leukapheresis, PBMCs were isolated using Ficoll-Histopaque density gradient centrifugation and then cryopreserved in the vapor phase of liquid nitrogen. This sequence was found in a woman aged 35 to 49 in good health. Some clones in this sample may be carry-over from other donors' samples. The rearranged chain carries TRBV28 and TRBJ2-7; the D gene is perhaps TRBD1 or TRBD2, each of them matching over 5 bases. Sequencing was carried out using PBMCs. The CDR3 sequence is CASSTPGAGDEQYF. The nucleotide sequence reads as follows: TGTGCCAGCAGCACCCCCGGGGCAGGTGACGAGCAGTACTTC.